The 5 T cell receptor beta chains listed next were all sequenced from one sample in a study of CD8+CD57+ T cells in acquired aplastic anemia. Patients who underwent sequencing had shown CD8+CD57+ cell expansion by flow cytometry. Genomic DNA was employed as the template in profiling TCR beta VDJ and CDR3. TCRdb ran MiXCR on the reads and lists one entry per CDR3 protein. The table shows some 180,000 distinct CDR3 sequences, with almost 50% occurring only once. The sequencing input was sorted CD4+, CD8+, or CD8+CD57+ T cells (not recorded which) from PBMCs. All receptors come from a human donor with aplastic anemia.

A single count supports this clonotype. In DNA, the CDR3 is TGTGCCAGCAGCCCTCCGGACTATGGCTACACCTTC. Translating gives CASSPPDYGYTF. The chain has TRBV11-2 and TRBJ1-2; D not resolved. This CDR3 has 12 residues. With 5 bases removed from V and 3 bases from J, the gap between germline ends came to 7 bases. Germline-derived CDR1 and CDR2 are SGHAT and FQNNGV.

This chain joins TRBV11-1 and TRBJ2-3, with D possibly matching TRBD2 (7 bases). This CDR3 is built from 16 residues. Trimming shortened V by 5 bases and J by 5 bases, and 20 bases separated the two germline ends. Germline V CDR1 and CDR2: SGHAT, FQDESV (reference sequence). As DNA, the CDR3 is TGTGCCAGCAGCGAAGGGGGGGGAGGGCCGGTAGATACGCAGTATTTT. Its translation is CASSEGGGGPVDTQYF.

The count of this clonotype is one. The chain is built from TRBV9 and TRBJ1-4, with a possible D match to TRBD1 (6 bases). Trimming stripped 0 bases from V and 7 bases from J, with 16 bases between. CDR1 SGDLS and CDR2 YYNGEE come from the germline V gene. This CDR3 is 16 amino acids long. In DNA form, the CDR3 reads TGTGCCAGCAGCGTAGGGTTAGGGGGTCGGCGTGAAAAACTGTTTTTT. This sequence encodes CASSVGLGGRREKLFF. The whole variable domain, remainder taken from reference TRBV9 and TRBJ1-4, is DSGVTQTPKHLITATGQRVTLRCSPRSGDLSVYWYQQSLDQGLQFLIQYYNGEERAKGNILERFSAQQFPDLHSELNLSSLELGDSALYFCASSVGLGGRREKLFFGSGTQLSVL.

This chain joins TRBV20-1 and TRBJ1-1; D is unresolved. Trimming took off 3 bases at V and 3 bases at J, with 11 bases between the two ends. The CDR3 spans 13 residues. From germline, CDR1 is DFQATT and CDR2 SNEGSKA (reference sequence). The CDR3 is CSARVAGDTEAFF. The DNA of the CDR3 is TGCAGTGCTAGGGTAGCGGGAGACACTGAAGCTTTCTTT.

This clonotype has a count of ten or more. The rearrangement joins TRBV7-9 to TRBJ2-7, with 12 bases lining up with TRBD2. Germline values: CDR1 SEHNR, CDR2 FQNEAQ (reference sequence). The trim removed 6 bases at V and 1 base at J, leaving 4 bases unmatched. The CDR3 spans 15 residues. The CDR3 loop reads CASRPGTSGSYEQYF. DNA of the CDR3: TGTGCCAGCAGACCCGGGACTAGCGGGTCCTACGAGCAGTACTTC.